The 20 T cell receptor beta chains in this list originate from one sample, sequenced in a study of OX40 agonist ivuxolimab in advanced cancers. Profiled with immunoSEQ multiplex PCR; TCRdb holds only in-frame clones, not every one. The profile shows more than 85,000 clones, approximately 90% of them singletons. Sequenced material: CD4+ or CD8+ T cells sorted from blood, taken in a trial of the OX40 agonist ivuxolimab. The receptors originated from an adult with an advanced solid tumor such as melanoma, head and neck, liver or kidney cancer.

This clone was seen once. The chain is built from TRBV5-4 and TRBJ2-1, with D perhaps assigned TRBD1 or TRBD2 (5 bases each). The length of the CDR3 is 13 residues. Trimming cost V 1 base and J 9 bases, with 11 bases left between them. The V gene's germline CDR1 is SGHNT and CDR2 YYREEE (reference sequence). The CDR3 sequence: CASSLYVGTEQFF. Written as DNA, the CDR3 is TGTGCCAGCAGCTTGTATGTTGGGACTGAGCAGTTCTTC.

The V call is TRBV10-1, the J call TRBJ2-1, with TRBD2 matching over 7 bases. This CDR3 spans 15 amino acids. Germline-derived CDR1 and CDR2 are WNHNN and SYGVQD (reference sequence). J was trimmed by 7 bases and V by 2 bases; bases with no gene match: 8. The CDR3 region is CASSEGLVGGNEQFF. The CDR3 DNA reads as TGCGCCAGCAGTGAGGGACTAGTGGGGGGAAATGAGCAGTTCTTC.

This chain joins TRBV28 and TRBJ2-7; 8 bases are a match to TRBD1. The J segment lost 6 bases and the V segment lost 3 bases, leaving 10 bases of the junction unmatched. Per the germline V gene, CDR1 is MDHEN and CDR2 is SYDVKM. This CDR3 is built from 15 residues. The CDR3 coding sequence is TGTGCCAGCAGTTTTAGTCTCTCCAGGGGGCTCGAGCAGTACTTC. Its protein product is CASSFSLSRGLEQYF.

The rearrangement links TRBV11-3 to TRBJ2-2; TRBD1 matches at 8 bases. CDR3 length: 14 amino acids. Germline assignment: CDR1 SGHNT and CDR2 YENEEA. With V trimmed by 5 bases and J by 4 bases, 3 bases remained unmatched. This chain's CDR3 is CASSQTGVTGELFF. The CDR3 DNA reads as TGTGCCAGCAGCCAGACAGGGGTCACCGGGGAGCTGTTTTTT. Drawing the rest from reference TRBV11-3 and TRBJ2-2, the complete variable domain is EAGVVQSPRYKIIEKKQPVAFWCNPISGHNTLYWYLQNLGQGPELLIRYENEEAVDDSQLPKDRFSAERLKGVDSTLKIQPAELGDSAVYLCASSQTGVTGELFFGEGSRLTVL.

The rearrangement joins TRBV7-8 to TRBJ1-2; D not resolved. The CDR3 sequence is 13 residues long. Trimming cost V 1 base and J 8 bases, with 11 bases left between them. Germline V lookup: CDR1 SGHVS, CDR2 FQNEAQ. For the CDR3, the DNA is TGTGCCAGCAGCTTAGGTTTGACACCCGGCTACACCTTC. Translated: CASSLGLTPGYTF.

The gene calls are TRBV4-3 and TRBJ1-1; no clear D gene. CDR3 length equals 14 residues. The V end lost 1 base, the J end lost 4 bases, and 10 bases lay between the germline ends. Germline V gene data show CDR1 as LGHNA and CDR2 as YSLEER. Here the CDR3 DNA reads TGCGCCAGCAGCCAAGGTGTTGGGTCCACTGAAGCTTTCTTT. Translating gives CASSQGVGSTEAFF.

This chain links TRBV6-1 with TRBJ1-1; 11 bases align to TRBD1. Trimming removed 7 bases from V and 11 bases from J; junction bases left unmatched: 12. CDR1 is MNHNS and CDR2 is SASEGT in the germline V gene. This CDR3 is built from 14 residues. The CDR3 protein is CASTTPGQGAAAFF. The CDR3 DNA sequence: TGTGCCAGCACGACGCCAGGACAGGGGGCGGCGGCTTTCTTT.

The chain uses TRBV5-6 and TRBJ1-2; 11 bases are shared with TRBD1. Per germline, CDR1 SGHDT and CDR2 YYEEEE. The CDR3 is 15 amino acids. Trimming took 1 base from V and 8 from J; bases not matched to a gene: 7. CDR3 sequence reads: CASSLSRDRGLGYTF. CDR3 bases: TGTGCCAGCAGCTTGTCCCGGGACAGGGGGTTAGGCTACACCTTC.

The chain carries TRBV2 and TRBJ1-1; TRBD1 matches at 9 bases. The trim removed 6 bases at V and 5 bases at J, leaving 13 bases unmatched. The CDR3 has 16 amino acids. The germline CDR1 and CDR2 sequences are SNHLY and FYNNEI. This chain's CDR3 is CASSPTLGQGGTEAFF. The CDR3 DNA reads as TGTGCCAGCAGCCCTACCCTGGGACAGGGTGGAACTGAAGCTTTCTTT.

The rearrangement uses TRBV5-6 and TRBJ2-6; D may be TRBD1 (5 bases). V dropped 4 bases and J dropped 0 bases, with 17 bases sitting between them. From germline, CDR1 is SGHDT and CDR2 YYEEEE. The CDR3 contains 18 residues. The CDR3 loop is CASSPTSRQLSGANVLTF. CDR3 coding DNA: TGTGCCAGCAGCCCCACTTCCCGACAGCTCTCTGGGGCCAACGTCCTGACTTTC.

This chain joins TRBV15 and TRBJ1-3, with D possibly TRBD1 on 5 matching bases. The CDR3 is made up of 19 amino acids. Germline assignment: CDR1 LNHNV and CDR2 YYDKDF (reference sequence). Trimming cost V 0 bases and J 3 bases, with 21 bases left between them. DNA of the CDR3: TGTGCCACCAGCAGAGAAGGTTTGTCGCAGGGCCCCCATGGAAACACCATATATTTT. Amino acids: CATSREGLSQGPHGNTIYF.

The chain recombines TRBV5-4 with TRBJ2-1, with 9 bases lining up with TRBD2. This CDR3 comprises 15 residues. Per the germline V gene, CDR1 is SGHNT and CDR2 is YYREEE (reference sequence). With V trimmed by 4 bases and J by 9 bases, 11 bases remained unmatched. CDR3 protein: CASSILAGAGGEQFF. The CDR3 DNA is TGTGCCAGCAGCATATTAGCGGGGGCCGGGGGTGAGCAGTTCTTC.

CDR3 nucleotides: TGTGCCAGCAGTTACACAGGGGAGGCGAACACCATATATTTT. Amino acid sequence: CASSYTGEANTIYF. This rearrangement joins TRBV6-6 to TRBJ1-3, with 7 bases matching TRBD1. Germline values: CDR1 MNHNY, CDR2 SVGAGI (reference sequence). The CDR3 has 14 residues. V lost 2 bases to trimming and J lost 7 bases; unmatched junction nucleotides: 5.

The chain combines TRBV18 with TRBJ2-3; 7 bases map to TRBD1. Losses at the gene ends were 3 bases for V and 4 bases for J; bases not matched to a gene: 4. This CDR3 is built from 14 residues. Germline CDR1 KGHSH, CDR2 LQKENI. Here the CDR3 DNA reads TGTGCCAGCTCACCCGGGGACAGTCCAGATACGCAGTATTTT. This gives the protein CASSPGDSPDTQYF.

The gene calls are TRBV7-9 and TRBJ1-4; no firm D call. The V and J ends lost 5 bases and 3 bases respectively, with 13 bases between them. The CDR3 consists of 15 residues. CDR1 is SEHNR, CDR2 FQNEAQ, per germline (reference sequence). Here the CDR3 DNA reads TGTGCCAGCAGCCATCCCCCCGGGGCTAATGAAAAACTGTTTTTT. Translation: CASSHPPGANEKLFF.

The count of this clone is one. The CDR3 bases are TGTGCCAGTAGTATTAGCGAGGTAAACACTGAAGCTTTCTTT. It encodes CASSISEVNTEAFF. The chain links TRBV19 to TRBJ1-1; D gene uncertain. Germline CDR1 LNHDA, CDR2 SQIVND (reference sequence). CDR3 length: 14 residues. Trimming left V 3 bases short and J 2 bases short, with 10 bases between.

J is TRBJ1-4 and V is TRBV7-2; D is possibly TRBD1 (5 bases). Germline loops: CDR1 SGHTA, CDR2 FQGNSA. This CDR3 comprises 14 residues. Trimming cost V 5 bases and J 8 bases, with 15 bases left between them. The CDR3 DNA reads TGTGCCAGCAGCCAGCCCCCAGGGAACGAAAAACTGTTTTTT. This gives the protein CASSQPPGNEKLFF.

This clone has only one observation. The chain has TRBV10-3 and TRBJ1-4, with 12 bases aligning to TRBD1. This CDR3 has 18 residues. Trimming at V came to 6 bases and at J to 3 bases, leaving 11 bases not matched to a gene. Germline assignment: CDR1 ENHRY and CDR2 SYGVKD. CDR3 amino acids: CAISPGTGGGIANEKLFF. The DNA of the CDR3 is TGTGCCATCAGCCCCGGGACAGGGGGCGGGATAGCTAATGAAAAACTGTTTTTT.

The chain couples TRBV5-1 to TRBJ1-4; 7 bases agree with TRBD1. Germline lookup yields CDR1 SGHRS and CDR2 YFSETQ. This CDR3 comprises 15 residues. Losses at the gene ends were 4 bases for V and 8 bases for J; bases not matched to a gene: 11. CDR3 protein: CASSPEGQDGEKLFF. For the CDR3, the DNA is TGCGCCAGCAGCCCCGAAGGACAGGATGGGGAAAAACTGTTTTTT.

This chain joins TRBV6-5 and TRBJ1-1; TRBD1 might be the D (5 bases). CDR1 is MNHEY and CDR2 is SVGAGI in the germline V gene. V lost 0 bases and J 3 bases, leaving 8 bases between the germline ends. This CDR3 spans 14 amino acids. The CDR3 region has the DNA TGTGCCAGCAGTTACTCTTCGGGGGACACTGAAGCTTTCTTT. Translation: CASSYSSGDTEAFF.